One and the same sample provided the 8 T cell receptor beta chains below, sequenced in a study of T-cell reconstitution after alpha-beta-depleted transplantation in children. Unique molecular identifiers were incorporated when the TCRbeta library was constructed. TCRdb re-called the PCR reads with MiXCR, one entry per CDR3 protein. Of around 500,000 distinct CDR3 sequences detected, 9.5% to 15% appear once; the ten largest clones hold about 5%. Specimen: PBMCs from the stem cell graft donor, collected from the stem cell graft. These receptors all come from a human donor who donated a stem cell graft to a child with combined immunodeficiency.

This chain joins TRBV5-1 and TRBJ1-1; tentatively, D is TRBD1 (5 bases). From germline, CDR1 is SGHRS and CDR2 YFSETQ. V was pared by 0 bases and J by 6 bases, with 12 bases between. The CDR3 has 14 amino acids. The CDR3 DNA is TGCGCCAGCAGCTTGGCCTCGGACACGGCTGAAGCTTTCTTT. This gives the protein CASSLASDTAEAFF. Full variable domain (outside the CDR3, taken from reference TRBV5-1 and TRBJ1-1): KAGVTQTPRYLIKTRGQQVTLSCSPISGHRSVSWYQQTPGQGLQFLFEYFSETQRNKGNFPGRFSGRQFSNSRSEMNVSTLELGDSALYLCASSLASDTAEAFFGQGTRLTVV.

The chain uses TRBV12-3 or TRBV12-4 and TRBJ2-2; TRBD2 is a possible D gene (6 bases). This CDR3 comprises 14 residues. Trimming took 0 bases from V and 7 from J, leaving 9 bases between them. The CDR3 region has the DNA TGTGCCAGCAGTTTAGCAGAAGCGGGCGGGGAGCTGTTTTTT. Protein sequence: CASSLAEAGGELFF.

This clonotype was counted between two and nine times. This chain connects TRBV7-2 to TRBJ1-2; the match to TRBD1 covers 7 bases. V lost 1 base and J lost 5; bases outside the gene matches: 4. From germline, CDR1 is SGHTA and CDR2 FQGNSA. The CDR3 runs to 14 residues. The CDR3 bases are TGTGCCAGCAGCTTAGGACAGGGTCCATATGGCTACACCTTC. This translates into CASSLGQGPYGYTF.

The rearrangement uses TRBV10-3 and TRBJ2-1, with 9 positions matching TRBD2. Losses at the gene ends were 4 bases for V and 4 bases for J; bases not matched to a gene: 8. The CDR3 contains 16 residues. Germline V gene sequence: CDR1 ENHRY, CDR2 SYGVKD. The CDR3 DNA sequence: TGTGCCATCAGTGTGTTGACTAGCGGCGTATACAATGAGCAGTTCTTC. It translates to CAISVLTSGVYNEQFF.

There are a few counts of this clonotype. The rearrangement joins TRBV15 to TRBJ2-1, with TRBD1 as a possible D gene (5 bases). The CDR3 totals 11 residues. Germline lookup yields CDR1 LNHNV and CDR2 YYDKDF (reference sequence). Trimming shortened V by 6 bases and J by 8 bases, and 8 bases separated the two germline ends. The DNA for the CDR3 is TGTGCCACCAGTAGACAGCATGAGCAGTTCTTC. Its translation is CATSRQHEQFF.

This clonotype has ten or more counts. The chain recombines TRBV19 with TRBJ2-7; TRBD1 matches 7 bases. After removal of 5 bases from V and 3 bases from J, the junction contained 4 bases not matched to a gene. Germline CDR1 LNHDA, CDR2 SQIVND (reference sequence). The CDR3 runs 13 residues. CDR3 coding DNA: TGTGCCAGTAGTTCGGGACAGTTCTACGAGCAGTACTTC. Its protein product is CASSSGQFYEQYF.

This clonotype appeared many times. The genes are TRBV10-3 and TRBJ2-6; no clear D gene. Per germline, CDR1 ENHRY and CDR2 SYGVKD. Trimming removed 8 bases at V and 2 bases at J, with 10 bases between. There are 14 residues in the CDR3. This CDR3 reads CAILQRTGANVLTF. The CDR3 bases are TGTGCCATCCTACAGAGAACTGGGGCCAACGTCCTGACTTTC.

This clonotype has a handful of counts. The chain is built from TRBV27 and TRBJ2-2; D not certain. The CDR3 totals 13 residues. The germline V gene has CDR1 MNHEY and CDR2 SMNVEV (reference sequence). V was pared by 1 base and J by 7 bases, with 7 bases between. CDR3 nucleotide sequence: TGTGCCAGCAGTTTATTTTCGGGCGGGGAGCTGTTTTTT. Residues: CASSLFSGGELFF.